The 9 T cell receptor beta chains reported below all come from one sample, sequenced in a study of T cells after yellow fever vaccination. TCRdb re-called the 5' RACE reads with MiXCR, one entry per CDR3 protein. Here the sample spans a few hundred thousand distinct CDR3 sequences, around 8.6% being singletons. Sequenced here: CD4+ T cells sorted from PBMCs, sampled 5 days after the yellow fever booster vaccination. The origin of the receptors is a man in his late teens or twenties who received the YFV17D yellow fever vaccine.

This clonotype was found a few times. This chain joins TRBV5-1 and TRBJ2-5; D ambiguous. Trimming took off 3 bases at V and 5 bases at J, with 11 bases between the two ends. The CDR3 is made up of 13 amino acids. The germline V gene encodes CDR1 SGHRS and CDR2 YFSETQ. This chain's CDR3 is CASSSSYRETQYF. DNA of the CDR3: TGCGCCAGCAGCTCGAGCTACCGGGAGACCCAGTACTTC.

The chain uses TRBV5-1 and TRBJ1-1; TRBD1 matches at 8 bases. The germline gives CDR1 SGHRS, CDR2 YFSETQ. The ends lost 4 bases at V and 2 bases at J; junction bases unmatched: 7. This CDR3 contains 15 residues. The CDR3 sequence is CASSDGTGANTEAFF. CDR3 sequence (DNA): TGCGCCAGCAGCGATGGGACAGGCGCTAACACTGAAGCTTTCTTT.

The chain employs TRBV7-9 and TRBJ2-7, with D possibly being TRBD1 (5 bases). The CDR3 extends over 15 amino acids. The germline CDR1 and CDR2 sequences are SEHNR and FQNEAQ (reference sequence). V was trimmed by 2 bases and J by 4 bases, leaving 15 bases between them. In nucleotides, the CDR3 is TGTGCCAGCAGCTTATTCGGTCAGGGTCCTTACGAGCAGTACTTC. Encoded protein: CASSLFGQGPYEQYF.

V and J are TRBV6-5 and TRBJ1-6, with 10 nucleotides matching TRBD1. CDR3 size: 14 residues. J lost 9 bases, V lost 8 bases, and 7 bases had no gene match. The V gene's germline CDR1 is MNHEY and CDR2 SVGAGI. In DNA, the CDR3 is TGTGCCAGCTGTTCTCGGGACAGGGGTTCACCCCTCCACTTT. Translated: CASCSRDRGSPLHF.

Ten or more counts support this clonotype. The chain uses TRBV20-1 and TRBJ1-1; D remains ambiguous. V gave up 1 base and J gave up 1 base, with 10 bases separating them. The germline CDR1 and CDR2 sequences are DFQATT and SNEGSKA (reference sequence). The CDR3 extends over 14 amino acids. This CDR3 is CSARAGSKNTEAFF. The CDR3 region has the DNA TGCAGTGCTAGAGCTGGCTCAAAGAACACTGAAGCTTTCTTT.

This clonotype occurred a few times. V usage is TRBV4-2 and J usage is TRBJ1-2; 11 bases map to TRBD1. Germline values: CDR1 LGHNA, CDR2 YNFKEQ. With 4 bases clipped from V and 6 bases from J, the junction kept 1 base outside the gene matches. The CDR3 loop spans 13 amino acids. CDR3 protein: CASSRDRGNGYTF. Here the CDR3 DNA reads TGTGCCAGCAGCCGGGACAGGGGGAATGGCTACACCTTC.

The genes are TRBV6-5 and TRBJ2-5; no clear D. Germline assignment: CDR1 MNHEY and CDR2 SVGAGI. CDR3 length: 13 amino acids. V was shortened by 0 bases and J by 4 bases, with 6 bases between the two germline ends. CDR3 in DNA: TGTGCCAGCAGTTACTCATTGGGAGAGACCCAGTACTTC. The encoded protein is CASSYSLGETQYF.

CDR3 DNA: TGTGCCAGCAGCAACCCCCCAGTCCGGGTGGTCACTGAAGCTTTCTTT. Translated: CASSNPPVRVVTEAFF. The rearrangement joins TRBV11-2 to TRBJ1-1, with D unresolved. Trimming shortened V by 5 bases and J by 4 bases, and 20 bases separated the two germline ends. The CDR3 sequence is 16 residues long. Germline CDR1 SGHAT, CDR2 FQNNGV.

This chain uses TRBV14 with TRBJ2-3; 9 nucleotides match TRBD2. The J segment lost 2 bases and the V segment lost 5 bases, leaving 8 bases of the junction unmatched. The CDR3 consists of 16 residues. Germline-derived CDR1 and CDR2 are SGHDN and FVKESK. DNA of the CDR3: TGTGCCAGCAGCAGGTTCCTAGCGGGGAACACAGATACGCAGTATTTT. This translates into CASSRFLAGNTDTQYF.